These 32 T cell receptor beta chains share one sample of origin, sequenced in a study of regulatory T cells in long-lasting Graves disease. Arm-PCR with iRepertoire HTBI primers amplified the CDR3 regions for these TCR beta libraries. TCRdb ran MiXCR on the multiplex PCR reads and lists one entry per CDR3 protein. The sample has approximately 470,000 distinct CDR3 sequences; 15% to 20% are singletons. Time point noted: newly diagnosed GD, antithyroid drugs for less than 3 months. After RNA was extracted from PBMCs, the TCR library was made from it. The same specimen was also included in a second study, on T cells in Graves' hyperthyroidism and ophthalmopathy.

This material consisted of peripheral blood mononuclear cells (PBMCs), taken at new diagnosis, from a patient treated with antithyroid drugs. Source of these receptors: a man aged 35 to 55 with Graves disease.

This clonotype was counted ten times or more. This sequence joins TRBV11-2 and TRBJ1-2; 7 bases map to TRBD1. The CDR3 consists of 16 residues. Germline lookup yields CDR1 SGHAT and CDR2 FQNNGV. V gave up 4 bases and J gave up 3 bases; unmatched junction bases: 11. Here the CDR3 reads CASSSSRQGGHYGYTF. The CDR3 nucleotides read TGTGCCAGCAGCTCGAGTCGACAGGGCGGCCACTATGGCTACACCTTC.

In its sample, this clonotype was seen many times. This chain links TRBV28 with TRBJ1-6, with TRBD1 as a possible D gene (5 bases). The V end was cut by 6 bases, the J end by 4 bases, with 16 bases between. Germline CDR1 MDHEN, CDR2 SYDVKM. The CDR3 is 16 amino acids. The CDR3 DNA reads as TGTGCCAGCAGATCCCCCGCCCAGGGATATAATTCACCCCTCCACTTT. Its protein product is CASRSPAQGYNSPLHF.

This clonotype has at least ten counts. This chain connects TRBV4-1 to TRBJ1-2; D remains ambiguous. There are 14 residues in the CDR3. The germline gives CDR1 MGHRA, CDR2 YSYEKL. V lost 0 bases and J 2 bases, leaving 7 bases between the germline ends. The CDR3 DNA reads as TGCGCCAGCAGCCAAGAGGACGGAAACTATGGCTACACCTTC. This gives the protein CASSQEDGNYGYTF.

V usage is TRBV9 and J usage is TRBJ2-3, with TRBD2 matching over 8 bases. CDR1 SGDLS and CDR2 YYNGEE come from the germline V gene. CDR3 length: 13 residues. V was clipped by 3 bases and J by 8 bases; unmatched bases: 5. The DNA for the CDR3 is TGTGCCAGCAGCGGGACTAGCCGTGGTACGCAGTATTTT. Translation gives CASSGTSRGTQYF.

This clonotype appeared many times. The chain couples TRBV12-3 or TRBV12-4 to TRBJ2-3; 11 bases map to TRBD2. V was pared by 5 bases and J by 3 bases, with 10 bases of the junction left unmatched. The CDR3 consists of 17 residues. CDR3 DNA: TGTGCCAGCAGTAACGGCCAACTAGCGGGAGTAACAGATACGCAGTATTTT. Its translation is CASSNGQLAGVTDTQYF.

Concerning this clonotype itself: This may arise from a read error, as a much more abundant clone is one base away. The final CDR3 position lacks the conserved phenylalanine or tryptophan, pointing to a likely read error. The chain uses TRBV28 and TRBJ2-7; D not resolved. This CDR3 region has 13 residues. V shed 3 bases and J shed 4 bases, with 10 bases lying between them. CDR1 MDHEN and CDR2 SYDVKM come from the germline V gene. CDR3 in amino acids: CASSFGRNYEQYL. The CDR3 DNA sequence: TGTGCCAGCAGTTTCGGACGGAATTACGAGCAGTACCTC.

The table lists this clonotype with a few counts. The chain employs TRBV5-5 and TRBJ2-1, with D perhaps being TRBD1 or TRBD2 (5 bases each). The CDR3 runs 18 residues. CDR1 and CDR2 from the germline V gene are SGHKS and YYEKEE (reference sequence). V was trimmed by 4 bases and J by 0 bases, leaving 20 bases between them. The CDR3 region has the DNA TGTGCCAGCAGCCCCACCGGGGCAGGTCGGAGCTCCTACAATGAGCAGTTCTTC. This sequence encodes CASSPTGAGRSSYNEQFF.

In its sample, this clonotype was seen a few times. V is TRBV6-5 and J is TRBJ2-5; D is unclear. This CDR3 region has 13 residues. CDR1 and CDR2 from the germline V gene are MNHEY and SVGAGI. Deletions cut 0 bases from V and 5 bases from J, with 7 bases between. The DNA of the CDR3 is TGTGCCAGCAGTTACTCCCATACGGAGACCCAGTACTTC. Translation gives CASSYSHTETQYF.

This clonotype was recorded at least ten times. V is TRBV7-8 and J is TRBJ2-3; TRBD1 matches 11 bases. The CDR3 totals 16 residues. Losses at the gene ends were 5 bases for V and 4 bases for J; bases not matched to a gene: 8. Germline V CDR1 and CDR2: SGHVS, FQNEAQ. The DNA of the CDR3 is TGTGCCAGCAGCCCCTCCGGGACAGGGGGAGCAGATACGCAGTATTTT. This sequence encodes CASSPSGTGGADTQYF. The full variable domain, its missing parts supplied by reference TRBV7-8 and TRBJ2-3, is GAGVSQSPRYKVAKRGQDVALRCDPISGHVSLFWYQQALGQGPEFLTYFQNEAQLDKSGLPSDRFFAERPEGSVSTLKIQRTQQEDSAVYLCASSPSGTGGADTQYFGPGTRLTVL.

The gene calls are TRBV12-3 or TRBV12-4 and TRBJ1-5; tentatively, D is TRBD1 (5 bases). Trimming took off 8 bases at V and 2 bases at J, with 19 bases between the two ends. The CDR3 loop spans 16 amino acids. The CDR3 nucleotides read TGTGCCAGCGCCGGGGGGTTAGGGACCGGCAATCAGCCCCAGCATTTT. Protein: CASAGGLGTGNQPQHF.

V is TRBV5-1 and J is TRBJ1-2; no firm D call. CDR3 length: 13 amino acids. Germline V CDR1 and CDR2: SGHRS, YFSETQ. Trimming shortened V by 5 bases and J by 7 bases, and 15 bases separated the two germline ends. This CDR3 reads CASRNISRGGYTF. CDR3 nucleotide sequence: TGCGCCAGCAGAAACATTTCTCGAGGTGGCTACACCTTC.

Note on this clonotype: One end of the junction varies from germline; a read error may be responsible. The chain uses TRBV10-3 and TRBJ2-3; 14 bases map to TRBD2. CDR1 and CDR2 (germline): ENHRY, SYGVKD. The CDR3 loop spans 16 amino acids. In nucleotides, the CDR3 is TGTGTCATCAGTGAGTTGGGACTAGCGGGAGCGGATACGCAGTATTTT. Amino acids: CVISELGLAGADTQYF.

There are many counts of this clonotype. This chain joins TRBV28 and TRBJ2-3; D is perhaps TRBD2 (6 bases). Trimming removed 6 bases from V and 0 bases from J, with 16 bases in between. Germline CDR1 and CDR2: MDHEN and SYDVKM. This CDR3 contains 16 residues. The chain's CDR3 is CASSPQESGSTDTQYF. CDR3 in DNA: TGTGCCAGCAGCCCCCAGGAGAGCGGGAGCACAGATACGCAGTATTTT.

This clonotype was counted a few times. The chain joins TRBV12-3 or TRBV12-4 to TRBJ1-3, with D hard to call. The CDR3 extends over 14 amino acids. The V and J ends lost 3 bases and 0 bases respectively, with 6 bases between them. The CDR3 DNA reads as TGTGCCAGCAGTTTTATAAACTCTGGAAACACCATATATTTT. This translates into CASSFINSGNTIYF.

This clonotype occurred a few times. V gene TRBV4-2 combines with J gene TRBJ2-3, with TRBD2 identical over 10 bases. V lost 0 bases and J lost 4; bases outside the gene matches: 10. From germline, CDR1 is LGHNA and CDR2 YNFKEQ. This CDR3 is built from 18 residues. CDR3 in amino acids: CASSQEGRLAGVPDTQYF. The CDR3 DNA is TGTGCCAGCAGCCAAGAGGGGCGGCTAGCGGGAGTTCCAGATACGCAGTATTTT.

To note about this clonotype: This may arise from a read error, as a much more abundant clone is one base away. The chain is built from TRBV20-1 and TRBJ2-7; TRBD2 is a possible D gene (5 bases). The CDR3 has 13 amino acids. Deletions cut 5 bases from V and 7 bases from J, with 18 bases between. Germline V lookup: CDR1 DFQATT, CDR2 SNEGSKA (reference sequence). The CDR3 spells CSAGWVSRREQYF. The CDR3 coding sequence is TGCAGTGCTGGCTGGGTCTCTCGGAGGGAGCAGTACTTC.

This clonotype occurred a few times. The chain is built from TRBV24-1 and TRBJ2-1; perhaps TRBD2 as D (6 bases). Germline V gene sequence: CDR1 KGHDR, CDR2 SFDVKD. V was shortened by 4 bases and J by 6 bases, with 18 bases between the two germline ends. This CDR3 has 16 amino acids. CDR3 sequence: CATSDPTPSAGNEQFF. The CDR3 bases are TGTGCCACCAGTGACCCGACCCCTAGCGCTGGCAATGAGCAGTTCTTC.

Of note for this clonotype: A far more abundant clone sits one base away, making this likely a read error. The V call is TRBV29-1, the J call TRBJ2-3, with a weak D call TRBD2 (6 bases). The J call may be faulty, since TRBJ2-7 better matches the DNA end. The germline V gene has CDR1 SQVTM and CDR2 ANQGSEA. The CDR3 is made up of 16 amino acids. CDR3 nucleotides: TGCAGCGTTGCGGGATCGGAGGGTACAACCACCTACGAGCAGTACTTC. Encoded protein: CSVAGSEGTTTYEQYF.

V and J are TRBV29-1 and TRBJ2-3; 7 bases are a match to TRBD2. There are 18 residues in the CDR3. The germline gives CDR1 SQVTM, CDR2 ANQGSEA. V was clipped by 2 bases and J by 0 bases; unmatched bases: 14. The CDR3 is CSVEWGGRAASSTDTQYF. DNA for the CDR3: TGCAGCGTTGAATGGGGGGGACGGGCTGCTTCTAGCACAGATACGCAGTATTTT.

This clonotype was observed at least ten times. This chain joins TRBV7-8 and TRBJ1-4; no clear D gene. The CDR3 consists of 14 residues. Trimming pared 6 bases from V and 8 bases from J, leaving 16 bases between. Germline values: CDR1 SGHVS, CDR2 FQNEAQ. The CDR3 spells CASRRLSPGEKLFF. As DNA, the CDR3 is TGTGCCAGCAGACGACTCAGCCCTGGGGAAAAACTGTTTTTT.

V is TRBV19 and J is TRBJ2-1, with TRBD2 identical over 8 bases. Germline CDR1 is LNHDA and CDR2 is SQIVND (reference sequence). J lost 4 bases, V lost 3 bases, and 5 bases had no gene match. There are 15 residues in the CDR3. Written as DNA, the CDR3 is TGTGCCAGTAGTATTGAGGCTAGCGGGTACAATGAGCAGTTCTTC. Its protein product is CASSIEASGYNEQFF.

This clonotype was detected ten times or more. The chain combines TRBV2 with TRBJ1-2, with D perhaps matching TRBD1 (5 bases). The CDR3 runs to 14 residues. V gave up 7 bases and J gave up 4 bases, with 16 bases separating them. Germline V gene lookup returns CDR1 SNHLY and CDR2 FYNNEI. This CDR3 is CASTTGEGLYGYTF. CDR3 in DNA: TGTGCCAGCACCACCGGGGAGGGACTCTATGGCTACACCTTC.

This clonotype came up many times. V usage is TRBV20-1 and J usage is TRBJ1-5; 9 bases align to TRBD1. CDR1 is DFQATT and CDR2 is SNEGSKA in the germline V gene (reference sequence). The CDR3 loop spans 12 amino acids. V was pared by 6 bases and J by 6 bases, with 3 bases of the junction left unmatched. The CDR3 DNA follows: TGCAGTGCGGTACAGGGGGCTCAGCCCCAGCATTTT. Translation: CSAVQGAQPQHF.

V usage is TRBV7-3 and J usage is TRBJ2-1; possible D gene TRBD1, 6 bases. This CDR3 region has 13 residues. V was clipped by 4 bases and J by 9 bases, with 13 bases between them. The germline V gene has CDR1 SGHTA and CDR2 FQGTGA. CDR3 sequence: CASSSNREREQFF. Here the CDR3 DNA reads TGTGCCAGCAGCTCCAACAGGGAGCGTGAGCAGTTCTTC.

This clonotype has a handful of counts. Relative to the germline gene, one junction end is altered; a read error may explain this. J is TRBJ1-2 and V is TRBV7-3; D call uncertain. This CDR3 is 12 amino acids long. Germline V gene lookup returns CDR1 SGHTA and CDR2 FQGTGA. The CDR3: CASSQTTGPQPF. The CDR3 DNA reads TGTGCCAGCAGCCAAACAACCGGGCCACAGCCCTTC.

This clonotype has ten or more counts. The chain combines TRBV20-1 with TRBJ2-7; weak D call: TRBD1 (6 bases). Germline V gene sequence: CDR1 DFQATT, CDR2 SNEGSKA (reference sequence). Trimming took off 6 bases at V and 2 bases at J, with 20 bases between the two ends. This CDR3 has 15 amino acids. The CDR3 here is CSAAGDRYRAYEQYF. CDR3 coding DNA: TGCAGTGCCGCAGGGGACCGCTACCGCGCCTACGAGCAGTACTTC.

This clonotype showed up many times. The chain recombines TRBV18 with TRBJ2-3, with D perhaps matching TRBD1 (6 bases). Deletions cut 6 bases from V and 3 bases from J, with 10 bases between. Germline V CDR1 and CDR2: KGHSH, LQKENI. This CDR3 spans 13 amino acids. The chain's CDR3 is CASSYRGTDTQYF. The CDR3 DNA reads TGTGCCAGCTCTTATAGGGGGACAGATACGCAGTATTTT. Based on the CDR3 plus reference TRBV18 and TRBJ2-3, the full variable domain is NAGVMQNPRHLVRRRGQEARLRCSPMKGHSHVYWYRQLPEEGLKFMVYLQKENIIDESGMPKERFSAEFPKEGPSILRIQQVVRGDSAAYFCASSYRGTDTQYFGPGTRLTVL.

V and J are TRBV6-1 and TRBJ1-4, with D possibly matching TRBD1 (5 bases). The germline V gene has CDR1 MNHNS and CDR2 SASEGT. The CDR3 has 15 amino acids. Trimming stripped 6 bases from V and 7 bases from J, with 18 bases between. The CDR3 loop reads CASRTGIGTVEKLFF. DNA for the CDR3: TGTGCCAGCAGAACGGGGATCGGGACTGTTGAAAAACTGTTTTTT.

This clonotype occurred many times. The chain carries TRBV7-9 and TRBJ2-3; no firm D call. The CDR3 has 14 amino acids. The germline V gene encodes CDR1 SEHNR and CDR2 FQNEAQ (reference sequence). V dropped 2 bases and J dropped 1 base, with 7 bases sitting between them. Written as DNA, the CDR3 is TGTGCCAGCAGCTTACGGACGGGCACAGATACGCAGTATTTT. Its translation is CASSLRTGTDTQYF.

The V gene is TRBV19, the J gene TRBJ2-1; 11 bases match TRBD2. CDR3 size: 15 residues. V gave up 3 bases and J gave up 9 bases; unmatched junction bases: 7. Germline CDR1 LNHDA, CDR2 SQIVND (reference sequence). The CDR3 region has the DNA TGTGCCAGTAGTATGGGTAGCGGGAGGGTGAGTGAGCAGTTCTTC. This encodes CASSMGSGRVSEQFF. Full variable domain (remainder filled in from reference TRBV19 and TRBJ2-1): DGGITQSPKYLFRKEGQNVTLSCEQNLNHDAMYWYRQDPGQGLRLIYYSQIVNDFQKGDIAEGYSVSREKKESFPLTVTSAQKNPTAFYLCASSMGSGRVSEQFFGPGTRLTVL.

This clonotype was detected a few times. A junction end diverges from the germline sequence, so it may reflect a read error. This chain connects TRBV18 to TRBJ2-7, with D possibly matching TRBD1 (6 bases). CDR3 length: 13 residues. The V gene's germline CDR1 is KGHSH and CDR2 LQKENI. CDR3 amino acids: CAGSPQGPYEQYF. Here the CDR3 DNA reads TGTGCCGGCTCACCTCAGGGGCCCTACGAGCAGTACTTC.

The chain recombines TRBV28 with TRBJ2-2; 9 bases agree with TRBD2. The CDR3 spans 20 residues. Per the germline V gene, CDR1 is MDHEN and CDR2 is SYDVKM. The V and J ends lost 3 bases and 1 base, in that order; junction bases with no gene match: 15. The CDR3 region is CASSLRISGLAGRNTGELFF. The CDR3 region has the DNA TGTGCCAGCAGTTTGCGTATCAGCGGGCTAGCGGGACGGAACACCGGGGAGCTGTTTTTT.